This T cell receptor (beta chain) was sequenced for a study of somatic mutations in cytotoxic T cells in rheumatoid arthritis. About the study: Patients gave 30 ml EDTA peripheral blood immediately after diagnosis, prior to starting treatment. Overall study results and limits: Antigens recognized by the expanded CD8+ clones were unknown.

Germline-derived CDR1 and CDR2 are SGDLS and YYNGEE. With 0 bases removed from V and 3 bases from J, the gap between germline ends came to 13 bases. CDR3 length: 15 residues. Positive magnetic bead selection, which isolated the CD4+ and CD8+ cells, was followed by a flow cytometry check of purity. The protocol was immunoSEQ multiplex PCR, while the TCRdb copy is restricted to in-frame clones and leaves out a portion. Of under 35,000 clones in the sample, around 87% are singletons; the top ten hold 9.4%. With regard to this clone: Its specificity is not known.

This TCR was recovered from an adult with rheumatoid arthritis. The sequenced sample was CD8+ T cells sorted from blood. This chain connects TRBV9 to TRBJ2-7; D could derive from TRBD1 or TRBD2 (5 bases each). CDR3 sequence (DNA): TGTGCCAGCAGCGTAGGAGGGGATCGACTCTACGAGCAGTACTTC. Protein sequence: CASSVGGDRLYEQYF.